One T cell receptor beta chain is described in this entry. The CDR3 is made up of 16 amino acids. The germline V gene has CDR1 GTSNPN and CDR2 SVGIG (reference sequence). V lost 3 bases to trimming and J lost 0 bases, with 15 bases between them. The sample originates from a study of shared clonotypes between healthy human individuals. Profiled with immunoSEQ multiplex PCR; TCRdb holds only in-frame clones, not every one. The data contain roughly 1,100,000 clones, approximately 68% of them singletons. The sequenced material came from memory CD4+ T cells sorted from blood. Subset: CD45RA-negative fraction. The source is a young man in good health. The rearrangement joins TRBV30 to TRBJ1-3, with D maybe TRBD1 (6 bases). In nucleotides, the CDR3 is TGTGCCTGGAGGGGACATCGCTCATCCTCTGGAAACACCATATATTTT. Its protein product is CAWRGHRSSSGNTIYF.